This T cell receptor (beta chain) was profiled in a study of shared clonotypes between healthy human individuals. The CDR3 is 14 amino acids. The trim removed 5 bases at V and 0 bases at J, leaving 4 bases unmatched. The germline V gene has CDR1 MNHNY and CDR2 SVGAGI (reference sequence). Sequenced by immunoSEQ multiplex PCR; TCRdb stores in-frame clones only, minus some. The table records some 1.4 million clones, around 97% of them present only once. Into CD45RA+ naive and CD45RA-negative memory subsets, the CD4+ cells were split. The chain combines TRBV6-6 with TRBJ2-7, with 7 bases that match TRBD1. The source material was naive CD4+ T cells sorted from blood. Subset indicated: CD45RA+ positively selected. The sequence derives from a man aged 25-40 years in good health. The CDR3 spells CASSQQGISYEQYF. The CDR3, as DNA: TGTGCCAGCAGTCAACAGGGGATCTCCTACGAGCAGTACTTC.